A single sample gave rise to the 23 T cell receptor beta chains below, sequenced in a study of a mutant IDH1 vaccine in newly diagnosed glioma. These TCRs' antigens remain unknown. Some clones are missing from TCRdb's copy, which holds only in-frame ones; the method was immunoSEQ multiplex PCR. The data hold around 60,000 clones, with less than 90% observed a single time. Indicated time point: week 47, end of study. Vaccination used 300 ug of mutant IDH1 20-mer peptide per dose, with topical imiquimod. The sequences come from PBMCs, collected from a glioma patient whose treatment included an IDH1 peptide vaccine. These receptors were collected from a man under 40 with glioma.

The chain joins TRBV21-1 to TRBJ1-2. TRBV21-1 is given as a pseudogene. This CDR3 has 20 residues. The CDR3 here is CASSNVLPPVSAQPSYGYTF. The CDR3 DNA reads as TGTGCCAGCAGCAATGTTCTCCCCCCTGTCTCGGCCCAGCCAAGCTATGGCTACACCTTC.

The chain employs TRBV19 and TRBJ2-5, with a possible D match to TRBD1 (5 bases). This CDR3 has 14 residues. Germline V gene data show CDR1 as LNHDA and CDR2 as SQIVND (reference sequence). The V end lost 5 bases, the J end lost 3 bases, and 13 bases lay between the germline ends. As DNA, the CDR3 is TGTGCCAGTAGTCCCCGCGGCAGGGAAGAGACCCAGTACTTC. Its translation is CASSPRGREETQYF.

CDR3 amino acids: CASSEGPSRTASNSPLHF. CDR3 DNA sequence: TGTGCCAGCAGCGAGGGCCCGAGTAGGACAGCGTCTAATTCACCCCTCCACTTT. The chain has TRBV9 and TRBJ1-6; D perhaps matches TRBD1 (6 bases). V lost 3 bases and J 6 bases, leaving 22 bases between the germline ends. The CDR3 runs 18 residues. Per the germline V gene, CDR1 is SGDLS and CDR2 is YYNGEE.

This clone has just one count. The chain joins TRBV2 to TRBJ1-6, with D possibly matching TRBD1 (5 bases). In germline, CDR1 is SNHLY, CDR2 FYNNEI. V dropped 7 bases and J dropped 6 bases, with 10 bases sitting between them. The CDR3 has 13 amino acids. The CDR3 region is CASIREVNSPLHF. The CDR3 bases are TGTGCCAGCATCAGGGAAGTTAATTCACCCCTCCACTTT.

The V call is TRBV7-9, the J call TRBJ1-4; TRBD1 aligns across 7 bases. Germline lookup yields CDR1 SEHNR and CDR2 FQNEAQ (reference sequence). The V gene end was trimmed by 5 bases and the J gene end by 8 bases; junction bases not matched to a gene: 11. The CDR3 consists of 15 residues. The CDR3, as DNA: TGTGCCAGCAGCCAAATCGACAGGGCGGACGAAAAACTGTTTTTT. Protein sequence: CASSQIDRADEKLFF. Full variable domain (outside the CDR3, taken from reference TRBV7-9 and TRBJ1-4): DTGVSQNPRHKITKRGQNVTFRCDPISEHNRLYWYRQTLGQGPEFLTYFQNEAQLEKSRLLSDRFSAERPKGSFSTLEIQRTEQGDSAMYLCASSQIDRADEKLFFGSGTQLSVL.

V gene TRBV5-3 combines with J gene TRBJ1-2; no reliable D call. TRBV5-3 has ORF status, its function being uncertain. The CDR3 is 15 residues long. V shed 3 bases and J shed 5 bases, with 17 bases lying between them. CDR3 bases: TGTGCCAGAAGCTCCTTCATTGTGCAGTTATATGGCTACACCTTC. Translating gives CARSSFIVQLYGYTF.

This chain joins TRBV2 and TRBJ1-5; weak D call: TRBD1 (5 bases). Germline V CDR1 and CDR2: SNHLY, FYNNEI. The length of the CDR3 is 14 residues. Trimming removed 7 bases from V and 3 bases from J, with 13 bases in between. CDR3 nucleotides: TGTGCCAGCAAACCAACAGGATACAATCAGCCCCAGCATTTT. It encodes CASKPTGYNQPQHF.

The CDR3 sequence: CASGRNMGYNSPLHF. CDR3 sequence (DNA): TGTGCCAGCGGGCGTAACATGGGATATAATTCACCCCTCCACTTT. The V gene is TRBV7-9, the J gene TRBJ1-6; D is uncertain. The CDR3 sequence is 15 residues long. Germline V gene sequence: CDR1 SEHNR, CDR2 FQNEAQ (reference sequence). V was trimmed by 8 bases and J by 4 bases, leaving 15 bases between them.

The J gene is TRBJ2-5, the V gene TRBV14, with D possibly TRBD1 on 5 matching bases. V lost 1 base to trimming and J lost 5 bases, with 11 bases between them. CDR1 is SGHDN and CDR2 is FVKESK in the germline V gene. The CDR3 spans 14 residues. CDR3 bases: TGTGCCAGCAGCCAAGCCGACTCAGGGGAGACCCAGTACTTC. Its protein is CASSQADSGETQYF.

This clone has a handful of counts. The chain combines TRBV27 with TRBJ1-5, with 12 bases fitting TRBD1. Germline V gene sequence: CDR1 MNHEY, CDR2 SMNVEV (reference sequence). The length of the CDR3 is 18 residues. With V trimmed by 6 bases and J by 0 bases, 9 bases remained unmatched. The CDR3 loop reads CASSPGTGGGYSNQPQHF. As DNA, the CDR3 is TGTGCCAGCAGCCCCGGGACAGGGGGCGGTTATAGCAATCAGCCCCAGCATTTT.

The chain joins TRBV27 to TRBJ2-7; a possible D gene is TRBD1 (5 bases). The CDR3 sequence is 15 residues long. V was cut by 6 bases and J by 7 bases, with 22 bases left in between. Germline V gives CDR1 MNHEY, CDR2 SMNVEV (reference sequence). CDR3 sequence: CASSTGLGVADEQYF. CDR3 DNA: TGTGCCAGCAGCACCGGATTAGGGGTGGCAGATGAGCAGTACTTC.

The chain has TRBV5-4 and TRBJ2-1; perhaps TRBD1 as D (6 bases). Germline V gene sequence: CDR1 SGHNT, CDR2 YYREEE (reference sequence). Trimming shortened V by 2 bases and J by 9 bases, and 12 bases separated the two germline ends. There are 13 residues in the CDR3. The chain's CDR3 is CASSLWTDREQFF. The DNA for the CDR3 is TGTGCCAGCAGCTTATGGACAGATCGTGAGCAGTTCTTC.

In its sample, this clone was seen once. This rearrangement joins TRBV12-5 to TRBJ2-3, with 8 nucleotides matching TRBD1. The CDR3 loop spans 14 amino acids. Unmatched junction bases numbered 5, after V lost 7 bases and J lost 2 bases. CDR1 is LGHNT and CDR2 is FRNRAP in the germline V gene. CDR3 nucleotides: TGTGCTAGTGCCCCGGGACAGGTCACAGATACGCAGTATTTT. Residues: CASAPGQVTDTQYF.

The chain recombines TRBV6-5 with TRBJ1-1, with D maybe TRBD1 (5 bases). CDR1 and CDR2 (germline): MNHEY, SVGAGI. V was shortened by 5 bases and J by 4 bases, with 8 bases between the two germline ends. This CDR3 contains 12 residues. For the CDR3, the DNA is TGTGCCAGCAGTCTGAGGGGCACTGAAGCTTTCTTT. Protein product: CASSLRGTEAFF.

This chain links TRBV5-1 with TRBJ2-1, with D hard to call. CDR1 is SGHRS, CDR2 YFSETQ, per germline. V lost 8 bases to trimming and J lost 3 bases, with 12 bases between them. The CDR3 sequence is 13 residues long. CDR3 sequence (DNA): TGCGCCAGTGGGGTATCGGGCTACAATGAGCAGTTCTTC. It codes for CASGVSGYNEQFF.

The chain joins TRBV5-6 to TRBJ2-3, with TRBD1 as a possible D gene (5 bases). The CDR3 length is 13 residues. V was cut by 4 bases and J by 0 bases, with 6 bases left in between. CDR1 SGHDT and CDR2 YYEEEE come from the germline V gene. The CDR3 DNA follows: TGTGCCAGCAGCCCAGGGAGCACAGATACGCAGTATTTT. Translated, it gives CASSPGSTDTQYF.

The V gene is TRBV11-2, the J gene TRBJ2-2; the match to TRBD1 covers 7 bases. Germline trimming cut 2 bases from V and 7 bases from J; bases unmatched to any gene: 7. The V gene's germline CDR1 is SGHAT and CDR2 FQNNGV. This CDR3 spans 15 amino acids. CDR3 region: CASSLTQGFDGELFF. The CDR3 region has the DNA TGTGCCAGCAGCTTAACACAGGGGTTCGACGGGGAGCTGTTTTTT.

V is TRBV7-9 and J is TRBJ2-4; TRBD2 might be the D (5 bases). Trimming left V 5 bases short and J 6 bases short, with 11 bases between. This CDR3 has 13 residues. Germline lookup yields CDR1 SEHNR and CDR2 FQNEAQ (reference sequence). CDR3 residues: CASSPSDSNIQYF. The CDR3 coding sequence is TGTGCCAGCAGCCCCTCGGACTCAAACATTCAGTACTTC.

The chain couples TRBV6-5 to TRBJ2-1, with 11 bases matching TRBD1. With 2 bases clipped from V and 5 bases from J, the junction kept 5 bases outside the gene matches. The CDR3 covers 16 residues. The germline V gene encodes CDR1 MNHEY and CDR2 SVGAGI. CDR3 sequence (DNA): TGTGCCAGCAGTTACACTTTGGGACAGGGGGACAATGAGCAGTTCTTC. This codes for CASSYTLGQGDNEQFF.

DNA for the CDR3: TGTGCCAGCAGCTTGGCGCCGTACGAGAGTGAAAAACTGTTTTTT. Its translation: CASSLAPYESEKLFF. The J gene is TRBJ1-4, the V gene TRBV5-8; D not resolved. With 0 bases removed from V and 7 bases from J, the gap between germline ends came to 13 bases. Germline V gene data show CDR1 as SGHTS and CDR2 as YDEGEE. The CDR3 covers 15 residues. The full variable domain, its missing parts supplied by reference TRBV5-8 and TRBJ1-4, is EAGVTQSPTHLIKTRGQQATLRCSPISGHTSVYWYQQALGLGLQFLLWYDEGEERNRGNFPPRFSGRQFPNYSSELNVNALELEDSALYLCASSLAPYESEKLFFGSGTQLSVL.

This chain links TRBV19 with TRBJ2-7; D is ambiguous. Deletions cut 3 bases from V and 4 bases from J, with 10 bases between. CDR1 and CDR2 from the germline V gene are LNHDA and SQIVND (reference sequence). The CDR3 sequence is 13 residues long. CDR3 bases: TGTGCCAGTAGTATGCAACAGTCGTACGAGCAGTACTTC. Its translation: CASSMQQSYEQYF.

The V call is TRBV7-8, the J call TRBJ1-5, with 7 nucleotides matching TRBD1. The germline V gene has CDR1 SGHVS and CDR2 FQNEAQ. This CDR3 has 16 residues. V was pared by 0 bases and J by 2 bases, with 4 bases of the junction left unmatched. In DNA form, the CDR3 reads TGTGCCAGCAGCTTAGCCGGAGGACAGGGCAATCAGCCCCAGCATTTT. Translated, it gives CASSLAGGQGNQPQHF.

The chain links TRBV5-6 to TRBJ1-6; TRBD1 agrees at 7 bases. V shed 0 bases, J shed 2 bases, and the junction held 2 bases outside the gene matches. The CDR3 is 16 residues long. Germline V gene data show CDR1 as SGHDT and CDR2 as YYEEEE. The CDR3 protein is CASSLAGTAYNSPLHF. The CDR3 coding sequence is TGTGCCAGCAGCTTGGCCGGGACAGCCTATAATTCACCCCTCCACTTT.